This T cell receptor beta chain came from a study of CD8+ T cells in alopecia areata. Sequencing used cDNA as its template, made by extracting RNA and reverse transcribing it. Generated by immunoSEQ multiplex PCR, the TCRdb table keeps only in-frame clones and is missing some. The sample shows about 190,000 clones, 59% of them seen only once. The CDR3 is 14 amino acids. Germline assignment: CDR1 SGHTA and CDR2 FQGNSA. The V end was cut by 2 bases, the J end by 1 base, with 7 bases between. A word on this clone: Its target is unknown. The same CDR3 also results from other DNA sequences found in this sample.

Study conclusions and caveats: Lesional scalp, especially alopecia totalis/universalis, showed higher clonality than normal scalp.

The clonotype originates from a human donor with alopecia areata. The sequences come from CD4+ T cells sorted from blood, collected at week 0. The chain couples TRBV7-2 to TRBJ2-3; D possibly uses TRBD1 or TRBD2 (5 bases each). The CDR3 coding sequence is TGTGCCAGCAGCTTATTGGGGGGCACAGATACGCAGTATTTT. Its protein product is CASSLLGGTDTQYF.